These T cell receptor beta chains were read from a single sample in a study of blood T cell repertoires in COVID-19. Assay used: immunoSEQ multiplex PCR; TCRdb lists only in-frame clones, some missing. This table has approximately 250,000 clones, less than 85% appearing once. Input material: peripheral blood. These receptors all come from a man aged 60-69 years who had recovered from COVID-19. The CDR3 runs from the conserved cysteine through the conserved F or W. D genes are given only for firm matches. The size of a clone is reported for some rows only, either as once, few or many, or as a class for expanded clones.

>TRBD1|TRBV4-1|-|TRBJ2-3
CASSQDGTANTDTQYF
TGCGCCAGCAGCCAGGACGGGACAGCGAACACAGATACGCAGTATTTT
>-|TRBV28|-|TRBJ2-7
CASHGVYEQYF
TGTGCCAGCCACGGAGTCTACGAGCAGTACTTC
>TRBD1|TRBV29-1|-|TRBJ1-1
CSVGQGDTEAFF
TGCAGCGTTGGACAGGGGGACACTGAAGCTTTCTTT
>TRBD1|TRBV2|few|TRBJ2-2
CASRGQGWLNTGELFF
TGTGCCAGCAGAGGACAGGGATGGCTTAACACCGGGGAGCTGTTTTTT
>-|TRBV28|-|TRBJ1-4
CASSLLGSSTNEKLFF
TGTGCCAGCAGTTTATTGGGGAGCTCAACTAATGAAAAACTGTTTTTT
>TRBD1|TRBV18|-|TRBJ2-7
CASSPLGQGTYEQYF
TGTGCCAGCTCACCCCTGGGACAGGGGACATACGAGCAGTACTTC
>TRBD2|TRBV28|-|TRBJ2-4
CASSFGGGAKNIQYF
TGTGCCAGCAGTTTCGGCGGGGGGGCCAAAAACATTCAGTACTTC
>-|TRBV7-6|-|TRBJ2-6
CASSPGTGANVLTF
TGTGCCAGCAGCCCGGGTACTGGGGCCAACGTCCTGACTTTC
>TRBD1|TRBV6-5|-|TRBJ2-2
CASRLDRAIGELFF
TGTGCCAGCAGGTTGGACAGGGCAATCGGGGAGCTGTTTTTT
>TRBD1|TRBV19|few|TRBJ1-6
CASSASGTAYNSPLHF
TGTGCCAGTAGTGCTTCGGGGACAGCCTATAATTCACCCCTCCACTTT
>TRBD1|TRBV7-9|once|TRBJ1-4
CASSTGQGGEKLFF
TGTGCCAGCAGCACGGGACAGGGCGGTGAAAAACTGTTTTTT
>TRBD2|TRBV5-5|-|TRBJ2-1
CASSLGALAGGPYEQFF
TGTGCCAGCAGCTTGGGGGCACTAGCGGGAGGGCCCTATGAGCAGTTCTTC
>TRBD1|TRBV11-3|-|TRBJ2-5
CASSAGQGGTQYF
TGTGCCAGCAGCGCCGGACAGGGAGGAACCCAGTACTTC
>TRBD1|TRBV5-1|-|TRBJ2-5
CASSRDRVQETQYF
TGCGCCAGCAGCCGTGACAGGGTCCAAGAGACCCAGTACTTC
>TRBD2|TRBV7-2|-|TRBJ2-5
CASSLAGTSGRETQYF
TGTGCCAGCAGCTTAGCCGGGACTAGCGGGAGGGAGACCCAGTACTTC
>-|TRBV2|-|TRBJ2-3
CASSLVVGTQYF
TGTGCCAGCAGTTTGGTAGTCGGTACGCAGTATTTT
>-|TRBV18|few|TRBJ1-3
CASSPGTGSGNTIYF
TGTGCCAGCTCTCCCGGGACTGGCTCTGGAAACACCATATATTTT
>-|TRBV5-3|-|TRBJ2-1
CARSLAETSYNEQFF
TGTGCCAGAAGCTTGGCGGAGACCTCCTACAATGAGCAGTTCTTC
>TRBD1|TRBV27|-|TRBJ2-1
CASSLRTGGWGSSYNEQFF
TGTGCCAGCAGTTTAAGAACAGGGGGCTGGGGAAGCTCCTACAATGAGCAGTTCTTC
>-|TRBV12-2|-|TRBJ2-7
CASRFRGVAGPYEQYF
TGTGCAAGTCGCTTCCGCGGCGTAGCGGGACCTTACGAGCAGTACTTC
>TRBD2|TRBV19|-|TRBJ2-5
CASSPSGRGGETQYF
TGTGCCAGTAGCCCCAGCGGGAGGGGCGGGGAGACCCAGTACTTC
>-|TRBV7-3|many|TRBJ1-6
CASSPQGSGYNSPLHF
TGTGCCAGCAGCCCACAGGGTAGTGGTTATAATTCACCCCTCCACTTT
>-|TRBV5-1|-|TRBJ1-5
CASSPDSYSNQPQHF
TGCGCCAGCAGCCCCGACAGCTATAGCAATCAGCCCCAGCATTTT
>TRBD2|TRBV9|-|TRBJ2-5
CASSGGTSGVQETQYF
TGTGCCAGCAGCGGGGGGACTAGCGGGGTCCAAGAGACCCAGTACTTC
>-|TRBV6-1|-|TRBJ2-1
CASSEVLQPYNEQFF
TGTGCCAGCAGTGAAGTTTTACAGCCCTACAATGAGCAGTTCTTC
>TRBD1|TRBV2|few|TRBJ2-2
CASSFGQGAGELFF
TGTGCCAGCAGCTTCGGACAGGGGGCCGGGGAGCTGTTTTTT
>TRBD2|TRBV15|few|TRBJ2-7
CATSRTSGSYEQYF
TGTGCCACCAGCAGGACTAGCGGGTCCTACGAGCAGTACTTC
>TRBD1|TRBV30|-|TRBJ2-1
CAWSADAGQGEQFF
TGTGCCTGGAGTGCCGATGCTGGACAGGGTGAGCAGTTCTTC
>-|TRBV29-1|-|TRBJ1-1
CSAYLVGPKNTEAFF
TGCAGCGCCTACCTTGTGGGGCCGAAGAACACTGAAGCTTTCTTT
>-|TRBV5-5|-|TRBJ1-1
CASSPLGTLNTEAFF
TGTGCCAGCAGTCCGCTAGGGACATTAAACACTGAAGCTTTCTTT
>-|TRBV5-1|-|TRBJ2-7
CASSLGSGSEQYF
TGCGCCAGCAGCTTGGGTTCGGGAAGCGAGCAGTACTTC
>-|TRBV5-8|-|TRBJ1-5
CASSLAEGSNQPQHF
TGTGCCAGCAGCTTGGCCGAGGGTAGCAATCAGCCCCAGCATTTT
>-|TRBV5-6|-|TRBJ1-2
CASSFNLGQGRGYGYTF
TGTGCCAGCAGCTTCAATCTAGGGCAGGGGAGGGGATATGGCTACACCTTC
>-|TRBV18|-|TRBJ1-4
CASSTASGEKLFF
TGTGCCAGCTCAACTGCCAGCGGGGAAAAACTGTTTTTT
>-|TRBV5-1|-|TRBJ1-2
CASSRGDYGYTF
TGCGCCAGCAGCAGGGGCGACTATGGCTACACCTTC
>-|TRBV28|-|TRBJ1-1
CASRGPNTEAFF
TGTGCCAGCAGGGGCCCGAACACTGAAGCTTTCTTT
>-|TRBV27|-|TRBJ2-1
CASSSSGVPVQFF
TGTGCCAGCAGTTCCTCGGGGGTACCGGTGCAGTTCTTC
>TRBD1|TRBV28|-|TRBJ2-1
CASSFHRGRSNEQFF
TGTGCCAGCAGTTTCCACAGGGGGCGTTCTAATGAGCAGTTCTTC
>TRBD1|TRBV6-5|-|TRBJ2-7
CASSATGQISYEQYF
TGTGCCAGCAGCGCCACGGGACAGATTTCCTACGAGCAGTACTTC
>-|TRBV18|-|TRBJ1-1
CASSQQANTEAFF
TGTGCCAGCTCACAACAGGCGAACACTGAAGCTTTCTTT
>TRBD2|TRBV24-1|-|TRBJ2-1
CASSPRLAGGEQFF
TGTGCCTCCTCGCCCCGACTAGCGGGCGGCGAGCAGTTCTTC
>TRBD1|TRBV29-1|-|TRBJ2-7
CSAIRQGSSYEQYF
TGCAGCGCTATACGACAGGGGTCATCCTACGAGCAGTACTTC
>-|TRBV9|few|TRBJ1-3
CASSVRSGNTIYF
TGTGCCAGCAGCGTCAGGTCGGGAAACACCATATATTTT
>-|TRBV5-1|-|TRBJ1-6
CASSPTTYNSPLHF
TGCGCCAGCAGTCCCACTACCTATAATTCACCCCTCCACTTT
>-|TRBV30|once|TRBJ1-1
CAWDPQGRGQAFF
TGTGCCTGGGACCCACAGGGTAGGGGCCAAGCTTTCTTT
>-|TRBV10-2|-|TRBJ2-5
CASTSVARGGETQYF
TGCGCCAGCACTTCGGTAGCGAGAGGGGGTGAGACCCAGTACTTC
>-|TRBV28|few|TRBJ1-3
CASSFPGNTIYF
TGTGCCAGCAGTTTCCCGGGAAACACCATATATTTT
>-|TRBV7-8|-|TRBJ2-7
CASSFSPAYEQYF
TGTGCCAGCAGCTTTTCTCCGGCCTACGAGCAGTACTTC
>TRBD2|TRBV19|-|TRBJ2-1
CASNGGAGYNEQFF
TGTGCCAGTAACGGGGGGGCGGGTTACAATGAGCAGTTCTTC
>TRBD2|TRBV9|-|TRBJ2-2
CASSVLAGQTNTGELFF
TGTGCCAGCAGCGTACTAGCGGGACAAACGAACACCGGGGAGCTGTTTTTT
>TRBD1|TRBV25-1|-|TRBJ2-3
CASSVTSGQGISTDTQYF
TGTGCCAGCAGTGTAACATCCGGACAGGGGATTAGCACAGATACGCAGTATTTT
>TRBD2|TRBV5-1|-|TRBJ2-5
CASRPDRTSGGVETQYF
TGCGCCAGCAGACCTGATCGGACTAGCGGGGGGGTAGAGACCCAGTACTTC